The entry below gives a single TCR beta chain sequence along with its context. Its antigen is still unknown. These data come from a study of a mutant IDH1 vaccine in newly diagnosed glioma. Overall study: Once 4-6 weeks had passed after radiotherapy alone, vaccination started, or it started with temozolomide cycles. Standard pretreatment was either radiotherapy, temozolomide, or, for most, radiochemotherapy with temozolomide. Treated patients, averaging roughly 40 years, were around 60% male and approximately 38% female.

There are 16 residues in the CDR3. V lost 0 bases and J lost 1, with 12 bases in between. Looked up from germline, CDR1 is LNHDA and CDR2 is SQIVND (reference sequence). Specified time point: week 35, safety follow-up. All doses held 300 ug of mutant IDH1 20-mer peptide, with topical imiquimod. Vaccination of patients was performed eight times, in weeks 1, 3, 5, 7, 11, 15, 19 and 23. Measured with immunoSEQ multiplex PCR; TCRdb has only the in-frame clones, and not every one. The data show about 32,000 clones, around 79% seen once. The sample here was PBMCs, taken from a glioma patient whose treatment included an IDH1 peptide vaccine. This sequence was found in a woman in her 30s with glioma. Some clones in this sample may be carry-over from other donors' samples. The chain couples TRBV19 to TRBJ1-2; a possible D gene is TRBD1 (5 bases). CDR3 amino acids: CASSIEWDAVNYGYTF. The CDR3 DNA reads as TGTGCCAGTAGTATAGAATGGGACGCCGTTAACTATGGCTACACCTTC.